These 17 T cell receptor beta chains were sequenced from one sample in a study of spatial heterogeneity in lung cancer. The time point here: sample taken at primary tumor resection. Unsorted tumor, nontumor lung tissue or cryopreserved PBMC supplied the whole RNA. TCRdb reprocessed the 5' RACE reads via MiXCR and lists one record per CDR3 protein. The sample has tens of thousands of distinct CDR3 sequences; around 5.5% are singletons. Material: PBMCs, obtained at surgery. The receptors derive from a female donor with early-stage non-small cell lung cancer.

The chain joins TRBV5-1 to TRBJ2-5; possibly TRBD2 for D (5 bases). V lost 0 bases and J lost 4, with 13 bases in between. There are 15 residues in the CDR3. Germline assignment: CDR1 SGHRS and CDR2 YFSETQ. CDR3 in amino acids: CASSLVTPRGETQYF. The DNA of the CDR3 is TGCGCCAGCAGCTTGGTCACCCCTCGGGGAGAGACCCAGTACTTC.

In this sample, this clonotype turned up many times. The rearrangement joins TRBV6-2 or TRBV6-3 to TRBJ2-3; 7 bases are shared with TRBD2. Per germline, CDR1 MNHEY and CDR2 SVGEGT. This CDR3 contains 18 residues. After removal of 6 bases from V and 3 bases from J, the junction contained 18 bases not matched to a gene. CDR3 region: CASSPPSGRIPRTDTQYF. DNA of the CDR3: TGTGCCAGCAGCCCCCCTAGCGGTCGGATCCCACGAACAGATACGCAGTATTTT.

Comment on this clonotype: This sequence may be a read error, since a much larger clone differs from it by one base. In DNA, the CDR3 is TGTGCCAGCAGCTCCCGGGACAGATCCTACAATGAGCAGCTCTTC. It encodes CASSSRDRSYNEQLF. This chain links TRBV7-9 with TRBJ2-1; 7 bases align to TRBD1. Germline values: CDR1 SEHNR, CDR2 FQNEAQ (reference sequence). The CDR3 has 15 amino acids.

As regards this clonotype: Possible read error: a much larger clone is one base away. The V gene is TRBV18, the J gene TRBJ1-2; the D gene is possibly TRBD1 (6 bases). The CDR3 extends over 15 amino acids. Trimming removed 1 base at V and 3 bases at J, with 12 bases between. The germline V gene encodes CDR1 KGHSH and CDR2 LQKENI. CDR3 DNA: TGTGCCAGCTCACCACAGAAGTCAGGGGACTATGGCTACACCTTC. It yields the protein CASSPQKSGDYGYTF.

There are many counts of this clonotype. This sequence joins TRBV11-2 and TRBJ1-1; tentative D call: TRBD1 (6 bases). Per germline, CDR1 SGHAT and CDR2 FQNNGV. The CDR3 length is 13 residues. With 4 bases removed from V and 7 bases from J, the gap between germline ends came to 13 bases. The CDR3 reads CASSWGTSFEAFF. CDR3 in DNA: TGTGCCAGCAGCTGGGGGACATCTTTTGAAGCTTTCTTT.

This clonotype was detected many times. The chain carries TRBV20-1 and TRBJ2-1; TRBD1 agrees at 8 bases. This CDR3 contains 14 residues. Germline V gene data show CDR1 as DFQATT and CDR2 as SNEGSKA (reference sequence). The V gene end was trimmed by 0 bases and the J gene end by 12 bases; junction bases not matched to a gene: 10. The CDR3 nucleotides are TGCAGTGCTAGAGAGGCAGGGGGCAGGCAGTTGCAGTTCTTC. As protein: CSAREAGGRQLQFF.

This clonotype came up a few times. The chain is built from TRBV27 and TRBJ1-4; maybe TRBD1 (5 bases). The V and J ends lost 6 bases and 0 bases respectively, with 8 bases between them. The CDR3 runs 14 residues. Germline CDR1 and CDR2: MNHEY and SMNVEV (reference sequence). CDR3 region: CASRDTSTNEKLFF. CDR3 nucleotide sequence: TGTGCCAGCAGGGACACTTCAACTAATGAAAAACTGTTTTTT.

This clonotype was seen at least ten times. The chain is built from TRBV4-1 and TRBJ1-1, with unresolved D. Looked up from germline, CDR1 is MGHRA and CDR2 is YSYEKL. V was clipped by 1 base and J by 4 bases, with 7 bases between them. There are 13 residues in the CDR3. The CDR3 loop reads CASSQVPRTEAFF. Written as DNA, the CDR3 is TGCGCCAGCAGCCAAGTTCCACGCACTGAAGCTTTCTTT.

This clonotype was recorded many times. The chain links TRBV7-2 to TRBJ2-3; no clear D gene. The V gene lost 1 base and the J gene lost 0 bases, with 2 bases spanning the gap. Per the germline V gene, CDR1 is SGHTA and CDR2 is FQGNSA. This CDR3 region has 13 residues. In nucleotides, the CDR3 is TGTGCCAGCAGCTTAGAAAGCACAGATACGCAGTATTTT. This encodes CASSLESTDTQYF.

This chain links TRBV4-1 with TRBJ2-1, with no clear D. The CDR3 is 17 amino acids. Germline V gene sequence: CDR1 MGHRA, CDR2 YSYEKL. V was shortened by 0 bases and J by 0 bases, with 12 bases between the two germline ends. As DNA, the CDR3 is TGCGCCAGCAGCCAAGATGACTGGACGCGCTCCTACAATGAGCAGTTCTTC. Amino acids: CASSQDDWTRSYNEQFF.

This clonotype showed up many times. This chain joins TRBV5-1 and TRBJ1-2, with a tentative D call TRBD1 (6 bases). Germline values: CDR1 SGHRS, CDR2 YFSETQ. The CDR3 sequence is 12 residues long. V lost 3 bases, J lost 14 bases, and 17 bases lay in between. The CDR3 nucleotides read TGCGCCAGCAGCTATCCCGGACAGCCTGGAACCTTC. Protein product: CASSYPGQPGTF.

This clonotype has ten or more counts. The J gene is TRBJ2-4, the V gene TRBV5-1; TRBD2 agrees at 14 bases. The V gene's germline CDR1 is SGHRS and CDR2 YFSETQ. V was pared by 4 bases and J by 0 bases, with 6 bases of the junction left unmatched. The CDR3 is 18 amino acids. DNA for the CDR3: TGCGCCAGCAGCCCAGGACTAGCGGGGGGCCTAGCCAAAAACATTCAGTACTTC. The encoded protein is CASSPGLAGGLAKNIQYF.

This clonotype was counted between two and nine times. The chain links TRBV18 to TRBJ2-3; no reliable D call. Germline V CDR1 and CDR2: KGHSH, LQKENI. This CDR3 comprises 12 residues. The ends were cut back, 3 bases at V and 2 bases at J, with 3 bases in the middle. The CDR3 region is CASSPFTDTQYF. The CDR3 DNA reads TGTGCCAGCTCACCTTTCACAGATACGCAGTATTTT.

There are a few counts of this clonotype. V usage is TRBV6-5 and J usage is TRBJ2-2; the match to TRBD2 covers 10 bases. Germline V CDR1 and CDR2: MNHEY, SVGAGI. The length of the CDR3 is 14 residues. J lost 0 bases, V lost 10 bases, and 2 bases had no gene match. The CDR3 protein is CATLAGTNTGELFF. The CDR3 bases are TGTGCCACACTAGCGGGGACGAACACCGGGGAGCTGTTTTTT.

The rearrangement links TRBV20-1 to TRBJ1-1; unclear D gene. V lost 2 bases, J lost 0 bases, and 7 bases lay in between. CDR3 length: 13 residues. Per the germline V gene, CDR1 is DFQATT and CDR2 is SNEGSKA (reference sequence). The CDR3 region is CSARRGMNTEAFF. The DNA for the CDR3 is TGCAGTGCTAGAAGAGGTATGAACACTGAAGCTTTCTTT.

There are many counts of this clonotype. The chain combines TRBV9 with TRBJ1-1; TRBD1 might be the D (6 bases). Germline lookup yields CDR1 SGDLS and CDR2 YYNGEE. V gave up 4 bases and J gave up 1 base, with 14 bases separating them. This CDR3 contains 15 residues. The CDR3 nucleotides read TGTGCCAGCAGCTTCAGGGGACATACGAACACTGAAGCTTTCTTT. It specifies CASSFRGHTNTEAFF.

Many counts were recorded for this clonotype. The chain uses TRBV6-6 and TRBJ1-6, with D tentatively TRBD1 (6 bases). Trimming removed 7 bases from V and 4 bases from J, with 11 bases in between. The CDR3 sequence is 14 residues long. Germline V gene sequence: CDR1 MNHNY, CDR2 SVGAGI (reference sequence). CDR3: CASTPGQYNSPLHF. For the CDR3, the DNA is TGTGCCAGCACACCAGGACAGTATAATTCACCCCTCCACTTT.